Listed here is a single TCR beta chain. The CDR3 extends over 15 amino acids. V trimming: 5 bases; J trimming: 2 bases; junction bases outside the gene matches: 7. Germline-derived CDR1 and CDR2 are MDHEN and SYDVKM. The data derive from a study of OX40 agonist ivuxolimab in advanced cancers. Study details: Intravenous ivuxolimab was administered to patients every 2 weeks at 0.01 to 10 mg/kg.

Using immunoSEQ multiplex PCR, the repertoire was profiled, and TCRdb retains in-frame clones only, with some absent. The sample lists about 50,000 clones; approximately 80% were seen once. The chain employs TRBV28 and TRBJ1-1, with 8 bases identical to TRBD1. Material: CD4+ or CD8+ T cells sorted from blood, obtained in a trial of the OX40 agonist ivuxolimab. The TCR was taken from an adult with an advanced solid tumor such as melanoma, head and neck, liver or kidney cancer. The CDR3 protein is CASSDPTGANTEAFF. The CDR3 DNA follows: TGTGCCAGCAGTGACCCGACAGGGGCCAACACTGAAGCTTTCTTT.